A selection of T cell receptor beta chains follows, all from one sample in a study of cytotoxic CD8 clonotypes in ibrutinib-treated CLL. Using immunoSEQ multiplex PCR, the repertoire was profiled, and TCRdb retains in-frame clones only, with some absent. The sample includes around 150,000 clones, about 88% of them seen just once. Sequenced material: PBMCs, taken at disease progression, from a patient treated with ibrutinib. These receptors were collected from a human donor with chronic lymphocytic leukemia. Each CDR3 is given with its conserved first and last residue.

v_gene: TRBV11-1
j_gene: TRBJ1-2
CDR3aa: CASSLARDSGGYTF

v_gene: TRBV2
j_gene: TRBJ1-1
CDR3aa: CASRGGQGTTEAFF

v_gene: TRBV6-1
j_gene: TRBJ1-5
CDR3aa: CASSEERGRSNQPQHF

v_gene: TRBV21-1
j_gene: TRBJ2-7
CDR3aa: CASSKGWGGRRDEQYF

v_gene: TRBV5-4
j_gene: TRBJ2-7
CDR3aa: CASRMGGSYEQYF

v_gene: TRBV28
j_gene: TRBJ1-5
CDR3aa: CASSRGHPALSNQPQHF

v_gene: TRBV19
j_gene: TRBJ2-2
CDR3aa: CASSIAVSDTGELFF

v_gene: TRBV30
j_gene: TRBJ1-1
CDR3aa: CAWSRTGPEAFF

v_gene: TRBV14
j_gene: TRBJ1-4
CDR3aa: CASSRKGWEKLFF

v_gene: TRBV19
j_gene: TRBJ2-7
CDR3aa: CASSTGGTAYEQYF

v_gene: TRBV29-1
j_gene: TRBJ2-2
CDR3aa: CSARTSGTGELFF

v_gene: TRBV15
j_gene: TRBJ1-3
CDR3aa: CATSGWGQGANTIYF

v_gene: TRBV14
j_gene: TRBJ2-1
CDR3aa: CASSQLAGGFSDEQFF

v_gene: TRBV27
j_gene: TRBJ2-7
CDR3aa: CASSQRAGQGAREQYF

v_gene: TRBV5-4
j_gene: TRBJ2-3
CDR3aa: CASSLASRTRDTQYF

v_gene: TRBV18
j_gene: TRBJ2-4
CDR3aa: CASSPLSSGTTKNIQYF

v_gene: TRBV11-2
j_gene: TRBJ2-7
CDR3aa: CASSHRGSPSGSYEQYF

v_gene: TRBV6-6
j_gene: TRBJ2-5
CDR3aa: CASSYNVAGLETQYF

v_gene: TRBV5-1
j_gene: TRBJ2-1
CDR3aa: CASSLDGGRGGEQFF

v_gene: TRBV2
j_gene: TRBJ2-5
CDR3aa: CASSDNRGRGETQYF

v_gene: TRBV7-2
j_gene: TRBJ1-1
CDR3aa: CASSFSQGGTEAFF

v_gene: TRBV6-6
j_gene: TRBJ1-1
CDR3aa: CASSYRPGGVSEAFF

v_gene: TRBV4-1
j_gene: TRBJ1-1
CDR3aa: CASSQDGQENTEAFF

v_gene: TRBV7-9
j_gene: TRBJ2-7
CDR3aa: CASSLAHHGRKLYEQYF

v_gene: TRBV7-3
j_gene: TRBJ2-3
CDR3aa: CASSLRVGTDTQYF

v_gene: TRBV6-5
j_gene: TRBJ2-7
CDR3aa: CASRPDWSSSYEQYF

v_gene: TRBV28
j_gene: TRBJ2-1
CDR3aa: CASSPIAGGPHNEQFF

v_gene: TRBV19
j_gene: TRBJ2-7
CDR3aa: CASSIGRLSAYEQYF

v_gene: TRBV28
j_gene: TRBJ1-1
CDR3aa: CASSLAASGETEAFF

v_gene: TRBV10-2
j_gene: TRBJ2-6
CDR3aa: CASNPTSGANVLTF

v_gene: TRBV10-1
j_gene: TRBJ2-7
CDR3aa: CASSESGSGYEQYF

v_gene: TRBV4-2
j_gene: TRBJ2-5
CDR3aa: CASSQDRREQRGETQYF

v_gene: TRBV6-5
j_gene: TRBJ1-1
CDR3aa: CASSTPGLAFF

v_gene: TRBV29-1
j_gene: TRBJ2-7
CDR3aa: CSVGSLSSYEQYF

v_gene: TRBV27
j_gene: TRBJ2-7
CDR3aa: CASSPDRGAYEQYF

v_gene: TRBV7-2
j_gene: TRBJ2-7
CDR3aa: CASSLPGLSSYEQYF

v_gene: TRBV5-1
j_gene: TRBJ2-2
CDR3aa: CASSLGLAGGNTGELFF